This T cell receptor beta chain was identified in a study of blood T cell repertoires in COVID-19. As originally analysed: Amplification of reference gene primers provided the estimated nucleated cell counts. Sequencing used immunoSEQ multiplex PCR; TCRdb keeps in-frame clones, though not all of them. For V, J and clone size, that table is used; D and trimming come from the DNA. The sample shows approximately 300,000 clones, around 89% of them seen only once. This CDR3 spans 15 amino acids. From germline, CDR1 is SGHVT and CDR2 SQSDAQ. Trimming removed 5 bases from V and 0 bases from J, with 11 bases in between.

Material: peripheral blood. V usage is TRBV7-4 and J usage is TRBJ1-3, with D tentatively TRBD1 (5 bases). This receptor was obtained from a man aged 18-30 years who had recovered from COVID-19. The DNA for the CDR3 is TGTGCCAGCAGCGAAACGGGGGGCTCTGGAAACACCATATATTTT. Translation: CASSETGGSGNTIYF.